The rows below give T cell receptor beta chains drawn from one sample of a study of regulatory T cells in long-lasting Graves disease. TCRdb itself ran the multiplex PCR reads through MiXCR, one entry per CDR3 protein. In the table there are about 290,000 distinct CDR3 sequences, approximately 20% of which are singletons. The specimen comprised peripheral blood mononuclear cells (PBMCs), sampled when the disease was refractory, from a patient treated with antithyroid drugs. The receptors originated from a female donor with Graves disease. Each CDR3 is given with its conserved first and last residue. The order of the fields is CDR3 protein, CDR3 DNA, D gene, clone size, J gene, V gene. D genes are given only for firm matches. Rows give clone size only sometimes, using once, few, many, or a class for an expanded clone.

CDR3 protein: CSGGGEHGYTF
CDR3 DNA: TGCAGCGGAGGAGGGGAGCATGGCTACACCTTC
D gene: .
clone size: .
J gene: TRBJ1-2
V gene: TRBV29-1

CDR3 protein: CASSLAQAGGHTF
CDR3 DNA: TGTGCCAGCAGCTTGGCCCAAGCGGGGGGCCACACCTTC
D gene: .
clone size: .
J gene: TRBJ1-2
V gene: TRBV5-6

CDR3 protein: CASSLIGQGVYEQYF
CDR3 DNA: TGTGCCAGCAGCCTAATAGGACAGGGGGTCTACGAGCAGTACTTC
D gene: TRBD1
clone size: once
J gene: TRBJ2-7
V gene: TRBV5-5

CDR3 protein: CASSQLAGALSYNEQFF
CDR3 DNA: TGCGCCAGCAGTCAACTAGCGGGGGCGCTATCCTACAATGAGCAGTTCTTC
D gene: TRBD2
clone size: .
J gene: TRBJ2-1
V gene: TRBV10-2

CDR3 protein: CASSRQGSNTGELFF
CDR3 DNA: TGTGCCAGCAGTCGACAGGGGTCGAACACCGGGGAGCTGTTTTTT
D gene: TRBD1
clone size: many
J gene: TRBJ2-2
V gene: TRBV2

CDR3 protein: CASSFTSGQGGYGYTF
CDR3 DNA: TGTGCCAGCAGCTTCACCTCGGGACAGGGAGGCTATGGCTACACCTTC
D gene: TRBD1
clone size: many
J gene: TRBJ1-2
V gene: TRBV7-2

CDR3 protein: CASSPQGPNQPQHF
CDR3 DNA: TGTGCCAGTAGTCCACAGGGGCCCAATCAGCCCCAGCATTTT
D gene: TRBD1
clone size: .
J gene: TRBJ1-5
V gene: TRBV19

CDR3 protein: CASSARTGDEKLFF
CDR3 DNA: TGCGCCAGCAGCGCAAGGACAGGGGATGAAAAACTGTTTTTT
D gene: TRBD1
clone size: .
J gene: TRBJ1-4
V gene: TRBV4-3

CDR3 protein: CASSLARTGVGANVLTF
CDR3 DNA: TGTGCCAGCAGCTTGGCCCGGACAGGGGTCGGGGCCAACGTCCTGACTTTC
D gene: TRBD1
clone size: few
J gene: TRBJ2-6
V gene: TRBV7-2

CDR3 protein: CASSITGGSGANVLTF
CDR3 DNA: TGTGCCAGCAGTATAACAGGGGGCTCGGGGGCCAACGTCCTGACTTTC
D gene: TRBD1
clone size: many
J gene: TRBJ2-6
V gene: TRBV6-1

CDR3 protein: CSATHRDNQPQHF
CDR3 DNA: TGCAGTGCTACCCACAGAGATAATCAGCCCCAGCATTTT
D gene: .
clone size: many
J gene: TRBJ1-5
V gene: TRBV20-1

CDR3 protein: CASSLTRGAYEQYF
CDR3 DNA: TGTGCCAGCAGCTTAACCAGAGGGGCCTACGAGCAGTACTTC
D gene: .
clone size: .
J gene: TRBJ2-7
V gene: TRBV7-2

CDR3 protein: CASSTLAGVGERYF
CDR3 DNA: TGTGCCAGCAGTACGCTAGCGGGAGTTGGCGAGCGGTACTTC
D gene: TRBD2
clone size: .
J gene: TRBJ2-7
V gene: TRBV27

CDR3 protein: CASSLGVIEVKNTGELFF
CDR3 DNA: TGTGCCAGCAGTTTAGGGGTGATCGAGGTGAAAAACACCGGGGAGCTGTTTTTT
D gene: .
clone size: many
J gene: TRBJ2-2
V gene: TRBV28

CDR3 protein: CASKADTGELLF
CDR3 DNA: TGTGCCAGCAAGGCTGACACCGGGGAGCTGCTTTTT
D gene: .
clone size: few
J gene: TRBJ2-2
V gene: TRBV6-2/TRBV6-3

CDR3 protein: CASSPPGVGIQYF
CDR3 DNA: TGCGCCAGCAGCCCCCCGGGTGTGGGCATTCAGTACTTC
D gene: .
clone size: .
J gene: TRBJ2-4
V gene: TRBV4-1

CDR3 protein: CASSRAGEYEQYF
CDR3 DNA: TGTGCCAGCAGCCGAGCGGGAGAGTACGAGCAGTACTTC
D gene: TRBD2
clone size: many
J gene: TRBJ2-7
V gene: TRBV3-1

CDR3 protein: CASSLGAHEQYF
CDR3 DNA: TGTGCCAGCAGCTTAGGGGCCCACGAGCAGTACTTC
D gene: .
clone size: many
J gene: TRBJ2-7
V gene: TRBV7-2

CDR3 protein: CASTTVLYGYTF
CDR3 DNA: TGTGCCAGCACCACAGTCCTCTATGGCTACACCTTC
D gene: .
clone size: many
J gene: TRBJ1-2
V gene: TRBV2

CDR3 protein: CSVAGGYGSNQPQHF
CDR3 DNA: TGCAGCGTTGCGGGAGGTTACGGTAGCAATCAGCCCCAGCATTTT
D gene: .
clone size: .
J gene: TRBJ1-5
V gene: TRBV29-1

CDR3 protein: CSVRLLPPTDYNEQFF
CDR3 DNA: TGCAGCGTTCGGCTCCTACCCCCGACTGACTACAATGAGCAGTTCTTC
D gene: .
clone size: .
J gene: TRBJ2-1
V gene: TRBV29-1

CDR3 protein: CASSPSGEGTEAFF
CDR3 DNA: TGTGCCAGCAGCCCCTCAGGGGAGGGCACTGAAGCTTTCTTT
D gene: .
clone size: many
J gene: TRBJ1-1
V gene: TRBV12-3/TRBV12-4

CDR3 protein: CASSSSNGGETQYF
CDR3 DNA: TGTGCCAGCAGCTCGTCAAACGGGGGGGAGACCCAGTACTTC
D gene: TRBD2
clone size: .
J gene: TRBJ2-5
V gene: TRBV7-9

CDR3 protein: CASGRGSGANVLTF
CDR3 DNA: TGTGCCAGTGGACGGGGCTCTGGGGCCAACGTCCTGACTTTC
D gene: .
clone size: .
J gene: TRBJ2-6
V gene: TRBV19

CDR3 protein: CASTTGDVSTEAFF
CDR3 DNA: TGTGCCAGTACAACAGGAGATGTGAGCACTGAAGCTTTCTTT
D gene: .
clone size: few
J gene: TRBJ1-1
V gene: TRBV19

CDR3 protein: CASSLRGLAGEEQYF
CDR3 DNA: TGTGCCAGCAGCTTGCGGGGACTAGCGGGAGAAGAGCAGTACTTC
D gene: TRBD2
clone size: few
J gene: TRBJ2-7
V gene: TRBV5-4

CDR3 protein: CASSLDIENTEAFF
CDR3 DNA: TGTGCCAGCAGTTTGGACATTGAGAACACTGAAGCTTTCTTT
D gene: .
clone size: many
J gene: TRBJ1-1
V gene: TRBV28

CDR3 protein: CASSTPSGWGEETQYF
CDR3 DNA: TGTGCCAGTAGTACCCCTAGCGGCTGGGGAGAAGAGACCCAGTACTTC
D gene: TRBD2
clone size: .
J gene: TRBJ2-5
V gene: TRBV19

CDR3 protein: CASSPTGTGGNEQFF
CDR3 DNA: TGTGCCAGCAGCCCTACCGGGACAGGAGGCAATGAGCAGTTCTTC
D gene: TRBD1
clone size: .
J gene: TRBJ2-1
V gene: TRBV9

CDR3 protein: CASSLAGTADAFF
CDR3 DNA: TGTGCCAGCAGCTTGGCCGGGACAGCGGACGCTTTCTTT
D gene: TRBD1
clone size: .
J gene: TRBJ1-1
V gene: TRBV7-9

CDR3 protein: CASSQGGRRRNTEAFF
CDR3 DNA: TGCGCCAGCAGCCAAGGGGGGCGGAGGCGGAACACTGAAGCTTTCTTT
D gene: .
clone size: few
J gene: TRBJ1-1
V gene: TRBV4-1

CDR3 protein: CASSSQGASTDTQYF
CDR3 DNA: TGTGCCAGCAGCTCACAGGGCGCTAGCACAGATACGCAGTATTTT
D gene: .
clone size: few
J gene: TRBJ2-3
V gene: TRBV13

CDR3 protein: CSARFWAGPQETQYF
CDR3 DNA: TGCAGTGCTAGATTTTGGGCGGGCCCTCAAGAGACCCAGTACTTC
D gene: .
clone size: many
J gene: TRBJ2-5
V gene: TRBV20-1

CDR3 protein: CASSRQGRNEQYF
CDR3 DNA: TGTGCCAGCAGTAGACAGGGAAGGAACGAGCAGTACTTC
D gene: TRBD1
clone size: many
J gene: TRBJ2-7
V gene: TRBV28

CDR3 protein: CASSFSEGGEQYF
CDR3 DNA: TGTGCCAGCAGCTTTAGCGAGGGGGGCGAGCAGTACTTC
D gene: .
clone size: many
J gene: TRBJ2-7
V gene: TRBV7-2

CDR3 protein: CASSLGGQTNEKLFF
CDR3 DNA: TGCGCCAGCAGCTTAGGGGGACAGACTAATGAAAAACTGTTTTTT
D gene: TRBD1
clone size: many
J gene: TRBJ1-4
V gene: TRBV5-1

CDR3 protein: CASSQVSKGDHEQYF
CDR3 DNA: TGCGCCAGCAGCCAAGTGAGCAAAGGGGACCACGAGCAGTACTTC
D gene: .
clone size: many
J gene: TRBJ2-7
V gene: TRBV4-1

CDR3 protein: CASSYYSSRGTEAFF
CDR3 DNA: TGTGCCAGCAGTTACTATAGTTCCAGGGGGACTGAAGCTTTCTTT
D gene: TRBD1
clone size: many
J gene: TRBJ1-1
V gene: TRBV6-2/TRBV6-3

CDR3 protein: CATSRGRGIRIETYEQYF
CDR3 DNA: TGTGCCACCAGCAGAGGACGGGGCATCCGTATAGAGACCTACGAGCAGTACTTC
D gene: .
clone size: few
J gene: TRBJ2-7
V gene: TRBV15

CDR3 protein: CASSLGTSYVGETQYF
CDR3 DNA: TGTGCCAGCAGCCTCGGGACTAGCTATGTGGGGGAGACCCAGTACTTC
D gene: TRBD2
clone size: .
J gene: TRBJ2-5
V gene: TRBV7-2

CDR3 protein: CSVLYSYEQYF
CDR3 DNA: TGCAGCGTTCTATACAGCTACGAGCAGTACTTC
D gene: .
clone size: .
J gene: TRBJ2-7
V gene: TRBV29-1

CDR3 protein: CASTYGGGAHNEQFF
CDR3 DNA: TGTGCCAGCACCTACGGGGGGGGCGCCCATAATGAGCAGTTCTTC
D gene: TRBD2
clone size: many
J gene: TRBJ2-1
V gene: TRBV6-1

CDR3 protein: CASSLMGLGVTGELFF
CDR3 DNA: TGTGCCAGCAGCTTAATGGGACTAGGGGTCACCGGGGAGCTGTTTTTT
D gene: TRBD2
clone size: .
J gene: TRBJ2-2
V gene: TRBV7-3

CDR3 protein: CASSLAGVKDEQYF
CDR3 DNA: TGTGCCAGCAGTCTAGCGGGAGTAAAAGACGAGCAGTACTTC
D gene: TRBD2
clone size: .
J gene: TRBJ2-7
V gene: TRBV12-3/TRBV12-4

CDR3 protein: CASTPAQTYGYTF
CDR3 DNA: TGTGCCAGCACCCCGGCACAGACCTATGGCTACACCTTC
D gene: .
clone size: .
J gene: TRBJ1-2
V gene: TRBV12-3/TRBV12-4

CDR3 protein: CSALRQDYEQYF
CDR3 DNA: TGCAGTGCTTTGCGACAGGACTACGAGCAGTACTTC
D gene: .
clone size: few
J gene: TRBJ2-7
V gene: TRBV20-1

CDR3 protein: CAIGDSGRIYTGELFF
CDR3 DNA: TGTGCCATTGGGGACTCTGGCAGGATTTACACCGGGGAGCTGTTTTTT
D gene: .
clone size: few
J gene: TRBJ2-2
V gene: TRBV10-3

CDR3 protein: CAWNNVRGGSPLHF
CDR3 DNA: TGTGCCTGGAATAACGTAAGGGGTGGCTCACCCCTCCACTTT
D gene: .
clone size: few
J gene: TRBJ1-6
V gene: TRBV30

CDR3 protein: CASSTGEGEAGANVLTF
CDR3 DNA: TGTGCCAGCAGTACTGGTGAAGGGGAAGCTGGGGCCAACGTCCTGACTTTC
D gene: .
clone size: .
J gene: TRBJ2-6
V gene: TRBV28

CDR3 protein: CASSLPGEQFF
CDR3 DNA: TGTGCCAGCAGTTTACCCGGTGAGCAGTTCTTC
D gene: .
clone size: few
J gene: TRBJ2-1
V gene: TRBV28

CDR3 protein: CASSVENSNQPQHF
CDR3 DNA: TGTGCCAGCAGTGTAGAAAATAGCAATCAGCCCCAGCATTTT
D gene: .
clone size: many
J gene: TRBJ1-5
V gene: TRBV2